A single sample is the source of the 12 T cell receptor beta chains below, sequenced in a study of cytotoxic CD8 clonotypes in ibrutinib-treated CLL (dated by TCRdb to the early 2020s). The library relied on the immunoSEQ multiplex PCR assay. As stored in TCRdb, this immuneACCESS dataset retains in-frame rearrangements with V and J assigned. A fraction of the clones does not appear; measured against another copy, unresolved V genes explain less than half of the discrepancy, and the remainder lacks a known reason. Present in this sample are more than 150,000 clones, around three quarters of which were seen just once. The top ten clonotypes cover around an eighth of the sample. Taken with the paper, the label for time point translates to: around 25 months on ibrutinib. The sequencing here drew on PBMCs, taken after 24 months of ibrutinib treatment. All receptors derive from a human donor with chronic lymphocytic leukemia.

V gene TRBV7-8 combines with J gene TRBJ1-2, with TRBD1 as a possible D gene (5 bases). The CDR3 runs 16 residues. Trimming removed 2 bases from V and 7 bases from J, with 20 bases in between. The germline CDR1 and CDR2 sequences are SGHVS and FQNEAQ. CDR3 amino acids: CASSLNFGAVISGYTF. As DNA, the CDR3 is TGTGCCAGCAGCTTAAACTTTGGGGCGGTAATCTCTGGCTACACCTTC.

J is TRBJ2-1 and V is TRBV4-1; no firm D call. The CDR3 totals 13 residues. The germline V and J ends were trimmed by 6 bases and 8 bases, with 14 bases remaining between them. CDR1 and CDR2 from the germline V gene are MGHRA and YSYEKL. The CDR3 sequence: CASRRTSVDEQFF. For the CDR3, the DNA is TGCGCCAGCAGGCGTACCAGCGTCGATGAGCAGTTCTTC.

The chain combines TRBV7-8 with TRBJ2-7; 10 nucleotides align to TRBD2. The CDR3 covers 16 residues. Germline V gives CDR1 SGHVS, CDR2 FQNEAQ. The junction had 10 bases not matched to a gene; V was cut back by 1 base and J by 7 bases. The CDR3 protein is CASSLGTLAGVGEQYF. The DNA for the CDR3 is TGTGCCAGCAGCTTAGGGACGCTAGCGGGAGTGGGAGAGCAGTACTTC.

The rearrangement links TRBV6-5 to TRBJ1-1, with D possibly matching TRBD1 (5 bases). The germline CDR1 and CDR2 sequences are MNHEY and SVGAGI. This CDR3 has 14 amino acids. Trimming left V 3 bases short and J 5 bases short, with 13 bases between. CDR3 sequence: CASSYDGGGTEAFF. CDR3 in DNA: TGTGCCAGCAGTTATGATGGGGGTGGGACTGAAGCTTTCTTT.

The J gene is TRBJ2-2, the V gene TRBV4-2; no reliable D call. The germline V gene has CDR1 LGHNA and CDR2 YNFKEQ. The CDR3 consists of 14 residues. Trimming shortened V by 0 bases and J by 7 bases, and 9 bases separated the two germline ends. The CDR3: CASSQDYNGGELFF. Here the CDR3 DNA reads TGTGCCAGCAGCCAAGATTACAACGGCGGGGAGCTGTTTTTT.

The V gene is TRBV4-3, the J gene TRBJ2-1; 9 nucleotides align to TRBD2. CDR1 and CDR2 from the germline V gene are LGHNA and YSLEER. The CDR3 has 18 amino acids. V was clipped by 0 bases and J by 1 base; unmatched bases: 7. The CDR3, as DNA: TGCGCCAGCAGCCAAGAAGGCGGGAGGGCCCTTTCCTACAATGAGCAGTTCTTC. This encodes CASSQEGGRALSYNEQFF.

The rearrangement joins TRBV7-2 to TRBJ1-4; D not certain. This CDR3 has 12 residues. Looked up from germline, CDR1 is SGHTA and CDR2 is FQGNSA. V gave up 3 bases and J gave up 10 bases, with 9 bases separating them. CDR3: CASSFGIGKLFF. The CDR3 coding sequence is TGTGCCAGCAGCTTCGGGATCGGAAAACTGTTTTTT. Complete variable domain (other parts from reference TRBV7-2 and TRBJ1-4): GAGVSQSPSNKVTEKGKDVELRCDPISGHTALYWYRQSLGQGLEFLIYFQGNSAPDKSGLPSDRFSAERTGGSVSTLTIQRTQQEDSAVYLCASSFGIGKLFFGSGTQLSVL.

The rearrangement links TRBV12-5 to TRBJ2-6, with 7 bases fitting TRBD2. Germline loops: CDR1 LGHNT, CDR2 FRNRAP. After removal of 5 bases from V and 2 bases from J, the junction contained 12 bases not matched to a gene. This CDR3 region has 18 residues. The CDR3 DNA sequence: TGTGCTAGTGGTCCCCAGCCGGGAGGAGGGCCTGGGGCCAACGTCCTGACTTTC. Translation gives CASGPQPGGGPGANVLTF.

The sample holds a few counts of this clone. The V gene is TRBV11-2, the J gene TRBJ1-1, with 8 bases identical to TRBD1. From germline, CDR1 is SGHAT and CDR2 FQNNGV. This CDR3 has 14 residues. The junction had 7 bases not matched to a gene; V was cut back by 5 bases and J by 5 bases. The CDR3 here is CASSLGQGHTEAFF. CDR3 nucleotides: TGTGCCAGCAGCCTCGGACAGGGTCATACTGAAGCTTTCTTT.

This clone was seen at least ten times. V and J are TRBV10-3 and TRBJ2-1; D gene unclear. The CDR3 runs 15 residues. CDR1 is ENHRY and CDR2 is SYGVKD in the germline V gene. The V and J ends lost 0 bases and 0 bases respectively, with 6 bases between them. The CDR3 reads CAISESAFSYNEQFF. The CDR3 nucleotides are TGTGCCATCAGTGAGTCGGCGTTCTCCTACAATGAGCAGTTCTTC.

The J gene is TRBJ2-7, the V gene TRBV18; no firm D call. V gave up 0 bases and J gave up 0 bases, with 15 bases separating them. Germline CDR1 reads KGHSH; CDR2 reads LQKENI. There are 17 residues in the CDR3. Written as DNA, the CDR3 is TGTGCCAGCTCACCACCTTTGAGACAAAGGAGCTCCTACGAGCAGTACTTC. Amino acids: CASSPPLRQRSSYEQYF.

The chain has TRBV5-1 and TRBJ2-2; 8 positions agree with TRBD1. The ends lost 0 bases at V and 3 bases at J; junction bases unmatched: 4. This CDR3 is built from 16 residues. Germline V gene data show CDR1 as SGHRS and CDR2 as YFSETQ. This CDR3 is CASSLGQGADTGELFF. The CDR3 DNA sequence: TGCGCCAGCAGCTTGGGCCAGGGGGCTGACACCGGGGAGCTGTTTTTT. Drawing the rest from reference TRBV5-1 and TRBJ2-2, the complete variable domain is KAGVTQTPRYLIKTRGQQVTLSCSPISGHRSVSWYQQTPGQGLQFLFEYFSETQRNKGNFPGRFSGRQFSNSRSEMNVSTLELGDSALYLCASSLGQGADTGELFFGEGSRLTVL.